This T cell receptor (beta chain) was sequenced for a study of shared clonotypes between healthy human individuals. In the study overall: Participating donors consisted of a couple of women and a few men aged 18 to 49.

Per germline, CDR1 WNHNN and CDR2 SYGVQD (reference sequence). Trimming took 6 bases from V and 2 from J, leaving 14 bases between them. This CDR3 has 15 amino acids. Measured with immunoSEQ multiplex PCR; TCRdb has only the in-frame clones, and not every one. Of 2 million to 2.5 million clones detected, over 90% appear once; the ten largest clones hold roughly 0.36%. The split of CD4+ cells yielded CD45RA+ naive and CD45RA-negative memory subsets. The rearrangement links TRBV10-1 to TRBJ2-1; TRBD2 is a possible D gene (5 bases). This sequence originates from a man between 18 and 35 years old in good health. Some clones in this sample may be carry-over from other donors' samples. The sample comprised naive CD4+ T cells from PBMCs. Noted subset: CD45RA+ positively selected. CDR3 loop: CASSQLRGAYNEQFF. Here the CDR3 DNA reads TGCGCCAGCAGCCAGCTTCGGGGAGCCTACAATGAGCAGTTCTTC.